This TCR beta chain originates from a study of shared clonotypes between healthy human individuals (dated by TCRdb to the early 2020s). Study-level background: The cohort comprised two women and a few men aged 18 to 49 years. For each donor, CD4 naive and CD4 memory were each given three plates, CD8 naive was given two plates, and CD8 memory was given one plate. To estimate repertoire size and how much clonotype sharing occurs between individuals, the study deeply sequenced the blood TCR repertoires of about 5 healthy adults. Each donor's leukapheresis produced roughly between about 0.8 and 8.9 billion PBMCs. Libraries were prepared and TCR repertoires were sequenced by different laboratories using diverse techniques, in order to increase sequencing depth and limit assay-specific biases.

The donors were healthy, HIV-negative adults with no recently reported acute infections or vaccinations. All donors were Caucasian adults living in Nashville, Tennessee, USA. Magnetic negative selection was used to enrich CD4+ T cells, after which naive cells were positively selected on CD45RA and the negative fraction became the memory subset. After blood collection by leukapheresis, PBMCs were isolated using Ficoll-Histopaque density gradient centrifugation and then cryopreserved in the vapor phase of liquid nitrogen. Analytical flow cytometry was used to check the purity and quantity of every magnetically sorted T cell population. Genomic DNA was isolated from each sorted fraction and quantified by UV absorbance on a Nanodrop 2000c. About this clone itself: The target of this receptor is not known. No base quality information exists; no much larger clone differs at one position.

Using the deep immunoSEQ assay, multiplex PCR amplified TCR CDR3 regions from genomic DNA. Genomic DNA extracted from each cell subset was distributed evenly over all wells of several immunoSEQ 96-well plates, and each plate served as one replicate. Each replicate PCR for sorted subsets received approximately 220 ng genomic DNA, equal to tens of thousands of T cell genomes. Purified libraries were quantified with a Qubit 3.0 fluorometer, sized on a Bioanalyzer 2100, and re-quantified with the KAPA Library Quantification kit. Each immunoSEQ 96-well plate was sequenced on its own single-read 150-cycle Illumina NextSeq 550 flow cell. On the authors' methods: Because the immunoSEQ output included only junctional sequences and no quality scores, the filtering could not be the same as the filtering used for full-length reads. Sequences were annotated with PyIR, a Python wrapper for IgBLAST v1.9, using IMGT germline references to assign V/J genes and CDR3. Any read was removed if the V/J assignment was weak (E-value above 1e-6), the CDR3 was missing, or the read contained stop codons, out-of-frame junctions, or ambiguous translated residues. V3J clonotypes were defined as sequences sharing the same inferred V gene, J gene, and CDR3 amino acid sequence. Percentage overlap between repertoires was computed as shared unique clonotypes divided by the size of the smaller repertoire. Richness of each repertoire was evaluated using RTK rarefaction, the Chao1 estimator, and Recon v2.1 estimates of unobserved clonotypes. For all TCRbeta clonotypes obtained by the gDNA method from a handful of donors, generation probabilities were computed with OLGA. TCRdb provides this immuneACCESS table in a form limited to in-frame rearrangements. Some clones are lacking; in checked studies, under half of them reflect an unresolved V gene, and why the rest are absent is not known. V and J calls and clone size are copied from that table; D and trimming were computed from the DNA. This sample lists approximately 2.5 million clones; roughly 92% were detected once. The ten most abundant clones make up roughly 0.14% of the sample.

CDR1 and CDR2 are drawn from the germline V gene: SGHDT, YYEEEE. The CDR3 contains 15 residues, cysteine and phenylalanine counted. Just CDR3 DNA is preserved here, 45 bases in frame from base 1. V is shortened by 1 base, J by 10 bases, and the region joining them spans 15 bases. General study outcomes and caveats: Because the study included a small number of donors, the genetic and exposure-history diversity represented was limited. When a handful of donors were compared, the shared fraction of clonotypes was around 4.6% for naive CD4, less than 4% for naive CD8, roughly 2.3% for memory CD4, and roughly 0.4% for memory CD8. Larger estimated clonotype richness was generally found for naive subsets than for memory subsets. Even with the large sequencing depth, rarefaction of the sorted-subset datasets indicated that sequencing was incomplete. Compared with non-shared clonotypes, the clonotypes found in all four sorted-subset donors had higher generation probabilities. Based on pairwise subsampling, the degree of clonotype sharing among donors was expected to be affected by sequencing depth. Sampling was limited to blood, and TCR repertoires in tissue likely differ from TCR repertoires in blood.

Sequencing was done on a sample of naive CD4+ T cells sorted from blood. The cell subset or site label here, explained by the study, means: CD45RA+ positively selected. The clonotype originates from a man aged 18 to 30 in good health. The chain was built from TRBV5-6 and TRBJ1-6; there is no confident call for the D gene. The CDR3 region: CASSLSWGGVSPLHF. The nucleotide sequence is TGTGCCAGCAGCTTGTCGTGGGGAGGTGTCTCACCCCTCCACTTT.